This entry features one TCR beta chain sequence. V lost 0 bases, J lost 0 bases, and 7 bases lay in between. The CDR3 runs to 14 residues. The data are from a study of T cells after somatic rescue of genetic block. Only in-frame clones appear in the TCRdb table, and some are missing; sequencing was by immunoSEQ multiplex PCR. The sample consists of about 10,000 clones, over 70% of them appearing once. The source is a boy younger than 18. Specimen: peripheral blood mononuclear cells (PBMCs). The chain uses TRBV5-3 and TRBJ2-7, with TRBD1 as a possible D gene (6 bases). TRBV5-3 is classed as an ORF, of uncertain function. CDR3 region: CARSLGTVSYEQYF. The CDR3 DNA reads as TGTGCCAGAAGCTTGGGGACAGTCTCCTACGAGCAGTACTTC.